These T cell receptor beta chains were read from a single sample in a study of regulatory T cells in long-lasting Graves disease. A single record per CDR3 protein comes from TCRdb applying MiXCR to the multiplex PCR reads. The sample consists of about 220,000 distinct CDR3 sequences, roughly 18% of them appearing once. The data also belong to a second study, concerning T cells in Graves' hyperthyroidism and ophthalmopathy.

The sample in question was peripheral blood mononuclear cells (PBMCs), obtained at new diagnosis, from a patient treated with antithyroid drugs. The source of these receptors is a woman in her twenties or thirties with Graves disease. The CDR3 runs from the conserved cysteine through the conserved F or W. Each record gives: CDR3 length, clone size, J gene, D gene, V gene, CDR3 protein, CDR3 DNA. The D gene is left open where the match is weak. Some rows have no size entry. The others give once, few or many, or a class for an expanded clone.

14 | many | TRBJ2-7 | - | TRBV12-3/TRBV12-4 | CASSVSGLTYEQYF | TGTGCCAGCAGTGTTTCGGGGCTAACCTACGAGCAGTACTTC
14 | many | TRBJ2-7 | - | TRBV27 | CASSHRIGSYEQYF | TGTGCCAGCAGTCACCGAATAGGCTCCTACGAGCAGTACTTC
15 | - | TRBJ1-2 | - | TRBV7-3 | CASSLTVSGDNGYTF | TGTGCCAGCAGCTTAACGGTCTCAGGGGATAATGGCTACACCTTC
13 | many | TRBJ1-1 | - | TRBV12-3/TRBV12-4 | CASSPSLATEAFF | TGTGCCAGCAGTCCGAGTTTGGCTACTGAGGCTTTCTTT
14 | many | TRBJ1-1 | - | TRBV20-1 | CSAPRTGEHTEAFF | TGCAGTGCTCCCCGGACGGGGGAGCACACTGAAGCTTTCTTT
14 | many | TRBJ1-3 | - | TRBV7-9 | CASMYGTSGNTIYF | TGTGCCAGCATGTACGGGACCTCTGGAAACACCATATATTTT
13 | - | TRBJ1-1 | - | TRBV20-1 | CSARARTKLEAFF | TGCAGTGCTAGAGCCCGGACAAAACTCGAAGCTTTCTTT
15 | many | TRBJ1-6 | - | TRBV6-5 | CASSYSSGTNSPLHF | TGTGCCAGCAGTTACTCATCGGGGACTAATTCACCCCTCCACTTT
14 | many | TRBJ1-5 | - | TRBV7-8 | CASSDGPRNQPQHF | TGTGCCAGCAGCGACGGGCCGCGCAATCAGCCCCAGCATTTT
17 | many | TRBJ2-7 | TRBD2 | TRBV15 | CATSRDLTSGNPYEQYF | TGTGCCACCAGCAGAGATCTGACTAGCGGTAATCCCTACGAGCAGTACTTC
15 | many | TRBJ2-7 | - | TRBV5-1 | CASSLVGTSSYEQYF | TGTGCCAGCAGCTTGGTTGGGACCTCATCCTACGAGCAGTACTTC
15 | many | TRBJ2-2 | - | TRBV12-3/TRBV12-4 | CATYGGRGRAGELFF | TGTGCCACTTACGGGGGGCGGGGACGCGCCGGGGAGCTGTTTTTT
12 | many | TRBJ1-1 | - | TRBV12-3/TRBV12-4 | CASRSVNTEAFF | TGTGCCAGCAGGTCAGTAAACACTGAAGCTTTCTTT
12 | many | TRBJ1-2 | - | TRBV20-1 | CSAALSGYGYTF | TGCAGTGCTGCCTTATCGGGCTATGGCTACACCTTC
13 | many | TRBJ2-7 | TRBD1 | TRBV12-3/TRBV12-4 | CASSRTGTYEQYF | TGTGCCAGCAGCCGGACAGGGACCTACGAGCAGTACTTC
14 | many | TRBJ1-2 | TRBD1 | TRBV4-1 | CASSQGDRNYGYTF | TGCGCCAGCAGCCAGGGGGACAGGAACTATGGCTACACCTTC